Below are 16 T cell receptor beta chains sequenced from a single sample in a study of cytomegalovirus exposure and HLA in healthy donors. Primers for the PCR totalled 60 Vbeta and 13 Jbeta. Sequencing was performed with immunoSEQ multiplex PCR; in TCRdb, only in-frame clones are kept and a portion is missing. The sample lists about 240,000 clones; roughly 81% were seen once. Source material: PBMCs. The origin of the receptors is a girl aged 2 to 9 in good health and CMV-seronegative.

This sequence joins TRBV29-1 and TRBJ2-7, with 7 bases aligning to TRBD1. The V gene's germline CDR1 is SQVTM and CDR2 ANQGSEA. Losses at the gene ends were 5 bases for V and 2 bases for J; bases not matched to a gene: 6. The CDR3 is 13 residues long. The DNA for the CDR3 is TGCAGCGTTCTCCGGGACAGCCCCTACGAGCAGTACTTC. Amino acids: CSVLRDSPYEQYF.

The rearrangement links TRBV10-3 to TRBJ2-1, with D unclear. Between the trimmed V and J ends, which lost 4 bases and 8 bases, there was a span of 6 bases. The germline V gene has CDR1 ENHRY and CDR2 SYGVKD. The CDR3 length is 11 residues. The CDR3 is CAISGIDEQFF. The CDR3 bases are TGTGCCATCAGTGGCATAGATGAGCAGTTCTTC.

This clone was seen a single time. The chain joins TRBV6-6 to TRBJ2-7; 11 nucleotides match TRBD1. V was clipped by 6 bases and J by 7 bases; unmatched bases: 8. Germline values: CDR1 MNHNY, CDR2 SVGAGI (reference sequence). The CDR3 loop spans 14 amino acids. The CDR3 sequence: CASSNSGQGGEQYF. For the CDR3, the DNA is TGTGCCAGCAGCAACTCGGGACAGGGGGGTGAGCAGTACTTC.

Notes on this clone: Within the sample, other DNA sequences also encode this same CDR3. V and J are TRBV6-5 and TRBJ2-1; possibly TRBD2 for D (7 bases). The V end lost 2 bases, the J end lost 2 bases, and 10 bases lay between the germline ends. CDR1 is MNHEY and CDR2 is SVGAGI in the germline V gene. This CDR3 is 15 amino acids long. The DNA of the CDR3 is TGTGCCAGCAGTTACAGCGGGACAACCTACAATGAGCAGTTCTTC. This gives the protein CASSYSGTTYNEQFF.

The chain joins TRBV1 to TRBJ2-5; the DNA was not used to check the table's D call, TRBD2. TRBV1 is designated a pseudogene. The CDR3 contains 18 residues. CDR3 sequence (DNA): TGCACCAGCAGCCAAGATGAGGGACTAGCGGGGCGCCAAGAGACCCAGTACTTC. This gives the protein CTSSQDEGLAGRQETQYF.

The chain has TRBV7-3 and TRBJ2-1; 7 nucleotides align to TRBD2. V was pared by 1 base and J by 2 bases, with 2 bases of the junction left unmatched. The length of the CDR3 is 15 residues. CDR1 is SGHTA, CDR2 FQGTGA, per germline. The CDR3 loop is CASSLIAGAYNEQFF. The CDR3 bases are TGTGCCAGCAGCTTAATCGCGGGGGCCTACAATGAGCAGTTCTTC.

This chain connects TRBV25-1 to TRBJ1-1; unclear D gene. Between the trimmed V and J ends, which lost 6 bases and 4 bases, there was a span of 15 bases. Germline values: CDR1 MGHDK, CDR2 SYGVNS. The CDR3 covers 14 residues. The CDR3: CASSSELVGTEAFF. CDR3 sequence (DNA): TGTGCCAGCAGCTCTGAACTAGTCGGCACTGAAGCTTTCTTT.

This chain uses TRBV29-1 with TRBJ1-2; D might be TRBD1 (6 bases). CDR1 SQVTM and CDR2 ANQGSEA come from the germline V gene. V dropped 3 bases and J dropped 8 bases, with 16 bases sitting between them. The CDR3 covers 13 residues. The CDR3 DNA is TGCAGCGTTGATCTCGATGGGGGCAGGGGCTACACCTTC. Protein sequence: CSVDLDGGRGYTF.

This clone was detected only a few times. The chain uses TRBV29-1 and TRBJ1-1; 7 nucleotides line up with TRBD1. Unmatched junction bases numbered 2, after V lost 7 bases and J lost 3 bases. Germline-derived CDR1 and CDR2 are SQVTM and ANQGSEA. The CDR3 has 11 residues. The CDR3 spells CSATGDTEAFF. The CDR3 region has the DNA TGCAGCGCAACAGGGGACACTGAAGCTTTCTTT.

V is TRBV4-2 and J is TRBJ1-2, with D unclear. Germline V lookup: CDR1 LGHNA, CDR2 YNFKEQ. The V end lost 0 bases, the J end lost 2 bases, and 13 bases lay between the germline ends. The CDR3 loop spans 16 amino acids. The CDR3 here is CASSQDTRYENYGYTF. CDR3 in DNA: TGTGCCAGCAGCCAAGATACGAGGTACGAGAACTATGGCTACACCTTC.

The gene calls are TRBV7-3 and TRBJ1-2, with no clear D. This CDR3 has 13 residues. Trimming left V 2 bases short and J 3 bases short, with 7 bases between. The germline V gene has CDR1 SGHTA and CDR2 FQGTGA. CDR3 in DNA: TGTGCCAGCAGCTTATCTCGCGACTATGGCTACACCTTC. This codes for CASSLSRDYGYTF.

This rearrangement joins TRBV4-1 to TRBJ2-5; the match to TRBD1 covers 7 bases. There are 15 residues in the CDR3. Losses at the gene ends were 0 bases for V and 4 bases for J; bases not matched to a gene: 5. CDR1 and CDR2 (germline): MGHRA, YSYEKL. In nucleotides, the CDR3 is TGCGCCAGCAGCCAAGACAGGGGGAGAGTAGAGACCCAGTACTTC. It specifies CASSQDRGRVETQYF.

DNA for the CDR3: TGCGCCAGCAGCGTGACTAGCGAGCAAGAGACCCAGTACTTC. This codes for CASSVTSEQETQYF. The chain is built from TRBV10-2 and TRBJ2-5, with TRBD2 matching over 8 bases. J was trimmed by 2 bases and V by 6 bases; bases with no gene match: 5. The CDR3 spans 14 residues. Germline CDR1 is WSHSY and CDR2 is SAAADI.

The genes are TRBV6-5 and TRBJ2-1, with D unresolved. CDR3 length: 14 residues. Trimming cost V 6 bases and J 6 bases, with 15 bases left between them. Germline loops: CDR1 MNHEY, CDR2 SVGAGI. CDR3 sequence: CASSSPYPGNEQFF. For the CDR3, the DNA is TGTGCCAGCAGCTCACCCTACCCAGGCAATGAGCAGTTCTTC.

This chain links TRBV27 with TRBJ2-4; the D gene is possibly TRBD2 (6 bases). Trimming took 5 bases from V and 1 from J, leaving 12 bases between them. Germline V gene sequence: CDR1 MNHEY, CDR2 SMNVEV (reference sequence). The CDR3 spans 15 residues. In nucleotides, the CDR3 is TGTGCCAGCAGTGCGCGACGGGGGGCCAAAAACATTCAGTACTTC. Residues: CASSARRGAKNIQYF.

The genes are TRBV18 and TRBJ1-3, with D hard to call. Trimming pared 1 base from V and 2 bases from J, leaving 6 bases between. Germline V gene data show CDR1 as KGHSH and CDR2 as LQKENI. The CDR3 loop spans 14 amino acids. CDR3 amino acids: CASSPLAAGNTIYF. In DNA form, the CDR3 reads TGTGCCAGCTCACCACTGGCAGCTGGAAACACCATATATTTT.